This T cell receptor (beta chain) is from a study of shared clonotypes between healthy human individuals. CD45RO negativity and positive selection for CCR7 defined naive CD8 cells, a population that excluded terminally differentiated effector memory CD45RA+ cells. Produced via immunoSEQ multiplex PCR; TCRdb's table is partial and in-frame only. The top ten clones hold less than 2% of a sample with about 2.1 million clones, 93% of them seen once. Trimming cost V 11 bases and J 1 base; bases outside gene matches: 13. The CDR3 sequence is 16 residues long. Per germline, CDR1 WNHNN and CDR2 SYGVQD (reference sequence).

J is TRBJ1-1 and V is TRBV10-1, with TRBD1 identical over 10 bases. The TCR sequence derives from a man aged 18 to 35 in good health. Some clones in this sample may be carry-over from other donors' samples. The sample taken for sequencing was naive CD8+ T cells from PBMCs. CDR3 bases: TGCGCCGGCCTTCGGGGACAGGGGCTAAGGAACACTGAAGCTTTCTTT. This gives the protein CAGLRGQGLRNTEAFF.